The entry below describes one T cell receptor (beta chain). The antigen it binds to is not known. Per-base qualities were not stored, and no clone one base away is much larger. The identical CDR3 is also encoded by other nucleotide sequences in the sample. The sample belongs to a study of shared clonotypes between healthy human individuals (dated by TCRdb to 2020 to 2022). Regarding the research as a whole: Three men and two women, aged 18 to 49 years, made up the cohort. For each donor, three plates each were used for CD4 naive and CD4 memory, two plates were used for CD8 naive, and one plate was used for CD8 memory. The study deeply sequenced blood TCR repertoires of about 5 healthy adults to estimate repertoire size and the extent of clonotype sharing between individuals. To increase sequencing depth and limit assay-specific biases, TCR repertoire library preparation and sequencing were carried out by different laboratories using diverse techniques. Leukapheresis yielded between about 0.9 and 8.9 billion PBMCs per donor.

What the research found in general, with its limitations: Pairwise subsampling led to the expectation that sequencing depth would affect the degree of clonotype sharing among donors. Across four donors, roughly 5% of naive CD4, around 3.3% of naive CD8, around 2.5% of memory CD4, and 0.3% to 0.45% of memory CD8 clonotypes were shared. Because the study included a small number of donors, the genetic and exposure-history diversity represented was limited. Estimated clonotype richness was generally larger for naive than for memory subsets. Rarefaction of sorted-subset datasets indicated incomplete sequencing despite the large sequencing depth. Clonotypes shared by all four sorted-subset donors showed higher generation probabilities than non-shared clonotypes. Sampling was restricted to blood, and TCR repertoires in tissues likely differ from the TCR repertoires found in blood.

Taken from cysteine to phenylalanine, the CDR3 has 13 residues. Here the CDR3 DNA is all that survives: 39 bases in frame from base 1. Deletion took 0 bases off V and 8 bases off J, with a span of 8 bases between the germline ends. CDR1 and CDR2 are drawn from the germline V gene: SGHRS, YFSETQ. Using the deep immunoSEQ assay, TCR CDR3 regions were amplified from genomic DNA by multiplex PCR. Extracted genomic DNA from each cell subset was distributed evenly across all wells of several immunoSEQ 96-well plates, and each plate was treated as a replicate. Each replicate PCR for sorted subsets received around 200 ng genomic DNA, equal to tens of thousands of T cell genomes. The purified libraries were quantified using a Qubit 3.0 fluorometer, sized with a Bioanalyzer 2100, and then quantified again using the KAPA Library Quantification kit. Each immunoSEQ 96-well plate was sequenced on its own single-read 150-cycle Illumina NextSeq 550 flow cell. Concerning the study's data processing: Because the immunoSEQ output included only junctional sequences and no quality scores, the filtering could not be the same as the filtering used for full-length reads. To assign V/J genes and CDR3, sequences were annotated using PyIR, a Python wrapper for IgBLAST v1.9, with IMGT germline references. Reads were removed for weak V/J assignments (E-value above 1e-6), missing CDR3, stop codons, out-of-frame junctions, or ambiguous translated residues. A V3J clonotype was defined by an identical inferred V gene, J gene, and CDR3 amino acid sequence. Percentage overlap between repertoires was computed as shared unique clonotypes divided by the size of the smaller repertoire. Repertoire richness was assessed with RTK rarefaction, the Chao1 estimator, and Recon v2.1 estimates of unobserved clonotypes. OLGA was used to compute generation probabilities for all TCRbeta clonotypes that the gDNA method yielded from a handful of donors. The immuneACCESS repertoire file appears here via TCRdb, limited to in-frame rearrangements. These files lack a portion of the clones; in checked studies, under half of the deficit traces to unresolved V genes, and the cause of the others is not known. V and J calls and clone size come straight from that table; D and trimming were deduced from the DNA. This sample lists 950,000 to 1,200,000 clones; roughly 80% were detected once. The leading ten clones occupy more than 0.85% of the sample.

The donors were healthy, HIV-negative adults with no recently reported acute infections or vaccinations. Every donor was a Caucasian adult living in Nashville, Tennessee, USA. CD4+ T cells were enriched through magnetic negative selection, after which naive cells were positively selected on CD45RA and the remaining negative fraction served as the memory subset. Blood was obtained by leukapheresis, after which PBMCs were separated by Ficoll-Histopaque density gradient centrifugation and cryopreserved in liquid nitrogen vapor phase. Analytical flow cytometry was used to check the purity and quantity of each magnetically sorted T cell population. From each sorted fraction, genomic DNA was isolated and quantified by UV absorbance on a Nanodrop 2000c.

The rearrangement joined TRBV5-1 to TRBJ2-2; the D element might be TRBD1 or TRBD2, as each aligns at 5 bases. Sequencing was carried out using memory CD4+ T cells from PBMCs. The cell subset or site label here, explained by the study, means: CD45RA-negative fraction. This clonotype was sampled from a man younger than 35 in good health. Some clones in this sample may be carry-over from other donors' samples. For the CDR3, the sequence is CASSLGGAGELFF. At the DNA level, the sequence is TGCGCCAGCAGCTTGGGAGGGGCAGGGGAGCTGTTTTTT.